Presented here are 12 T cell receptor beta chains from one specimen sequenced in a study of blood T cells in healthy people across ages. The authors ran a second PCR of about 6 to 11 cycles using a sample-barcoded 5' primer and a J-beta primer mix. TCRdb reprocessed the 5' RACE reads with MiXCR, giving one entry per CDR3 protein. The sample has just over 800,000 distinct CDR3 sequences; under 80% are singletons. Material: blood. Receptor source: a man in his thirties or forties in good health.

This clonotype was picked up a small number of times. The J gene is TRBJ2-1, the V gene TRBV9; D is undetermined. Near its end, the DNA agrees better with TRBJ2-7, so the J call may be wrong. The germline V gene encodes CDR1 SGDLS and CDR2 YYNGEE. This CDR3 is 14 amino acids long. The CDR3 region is CASSVGAVGNEQYF. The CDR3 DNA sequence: TGTGCCAGCAGCGTAGGCGCGGTTGGGAACGAGCAGTACTTC.

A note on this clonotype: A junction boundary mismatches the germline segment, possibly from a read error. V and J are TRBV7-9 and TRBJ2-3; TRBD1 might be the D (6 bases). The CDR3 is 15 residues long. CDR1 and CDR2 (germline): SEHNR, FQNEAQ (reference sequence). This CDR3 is CASSFATGGTNTQYF. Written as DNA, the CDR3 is TGTGCCAGCAGCTTCGCGACAGGCGGCACAAATACGCAGTATTTT.

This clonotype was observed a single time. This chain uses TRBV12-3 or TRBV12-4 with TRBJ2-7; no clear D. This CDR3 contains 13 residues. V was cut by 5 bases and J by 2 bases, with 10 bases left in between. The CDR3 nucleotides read TGTGCCAGCAGTAGGGTGATGGCCTACGAGCAGTACTTC. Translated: CASSRVMAYEQYF.

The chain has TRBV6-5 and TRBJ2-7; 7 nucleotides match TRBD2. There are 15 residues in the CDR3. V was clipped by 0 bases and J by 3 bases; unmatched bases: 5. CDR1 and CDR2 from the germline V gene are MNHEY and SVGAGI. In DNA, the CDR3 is TGTGCCAGCAGTTACTCAAGGGGAGGGAGCTACGAGCAGTACTTC. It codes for CASSYSRGGSYEQYF.

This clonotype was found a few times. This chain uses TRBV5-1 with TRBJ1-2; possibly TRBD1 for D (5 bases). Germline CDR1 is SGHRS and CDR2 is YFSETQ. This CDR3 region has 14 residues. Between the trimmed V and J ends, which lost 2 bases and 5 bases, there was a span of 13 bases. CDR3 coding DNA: TGCGCCAGCAGCTTAGTCGGGACGGAGTATGGCTACACCTTC. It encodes CASSLVGTEYGYTF.

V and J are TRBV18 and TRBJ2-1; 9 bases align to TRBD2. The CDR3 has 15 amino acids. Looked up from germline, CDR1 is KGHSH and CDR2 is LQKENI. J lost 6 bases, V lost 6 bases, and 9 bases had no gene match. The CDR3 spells CASSLAGTSLNEQFF. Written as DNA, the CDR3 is TGTGCCAGCTCCCTTGCCGGGACTAGCCTCAATGAGCAGTTCTTC.

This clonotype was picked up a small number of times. In DNA, the CDR3 is TGTGCCAGCAGCGTAGACATTGGGAGGTACAATGAGCAGTTCTTC. It codes for CASSVDIGRYNEQFF. This chain uses TRBV7-2 with TRBJ2-1, with a tentative D call TRBD2 (6 bases). The CDR3 extends over 15 amino acids. Germline V gives CDR1 SGHTA, CDR2 FQGNSA. V gave up 5 bases and J gave up 4 bases, with 15 bases separating them.

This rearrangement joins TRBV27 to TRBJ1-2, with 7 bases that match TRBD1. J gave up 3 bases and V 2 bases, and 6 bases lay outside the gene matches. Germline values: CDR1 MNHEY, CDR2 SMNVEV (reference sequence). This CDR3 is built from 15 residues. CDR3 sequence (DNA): TGTGCCAGCAGTTTAGCGGCAGGGGGGGACTATGGCTACACCTTC. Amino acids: CASSLAAGGDYGYTF.

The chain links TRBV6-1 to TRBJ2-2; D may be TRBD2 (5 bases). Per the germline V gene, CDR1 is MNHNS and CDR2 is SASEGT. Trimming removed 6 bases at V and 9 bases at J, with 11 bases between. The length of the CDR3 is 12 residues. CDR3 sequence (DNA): TGTGCCAGCAGCCTCGGGGTCAGGGAGCTGTTTTTT. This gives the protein CASSLGVRELFF.

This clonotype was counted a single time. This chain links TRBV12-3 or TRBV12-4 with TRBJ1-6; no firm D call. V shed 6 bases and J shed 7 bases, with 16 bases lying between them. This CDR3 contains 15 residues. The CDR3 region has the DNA TGTGCCAGCAGGCCGGGATACAACACCAATTCACCCCTCCACTTT. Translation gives CASRPGYNTNSPLHF.

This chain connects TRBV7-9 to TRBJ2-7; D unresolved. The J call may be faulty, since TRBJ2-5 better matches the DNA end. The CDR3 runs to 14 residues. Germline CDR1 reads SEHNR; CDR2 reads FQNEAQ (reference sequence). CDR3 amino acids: CASSLDVLRETQYF. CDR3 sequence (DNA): TGTGCCAGCAGCTTAGATGTCCTCCGGGAGACCCAGTACTTC.

CDR3 sequence: CASSQGEKSTDTQYF. The CDR3 DNA is TGCGCCAGCAGCCAAGGGGAAAAGAGCACAGATACGCAGTATTTT. This chain links TRBV4-3 with TRBJ2-3; D call uncertain. This CDR3 has 15 amino acids. Per the germline V gene, CDR1 is LGHNA and CDR2 is YSLEER. V was clipped by 1 base and J by 0 bases, with 8 bases between them.